This entry lists 14 T cell receptor beta chains sequenced from one sample in a study of cytomegalovirus exposure and HLA in healthy donors (dated by TCRdb to about 2017). The library was obtained by the immunoSEQ multiplex PCR assay. The multiplex PCR relied on a mix of 60 forward primers for TCR Vbeta segments and 13 reverse primers for TCR Jbeta segments. TCRdb holds this immuneACCESS table with in-frame rearrangements only. Some clones are missing; in checked studies, unresolved V genes explain under half, and the rest has no known cause. The sample table holds roughly 190,000 clones, of which around 85% were seen once. 3.8% of the sample goes to the ten largest clones. The material sequenced was PBMCs. Receptor source: a man over 45 in good health and CMV-seronegative.

This clone has just one count. The chain has TRBV5-4 and TRBJ2-6, with 7 bases that match TRBD1. The CDR3 loop spans 17 amino acids. Germline V gene data show CDR1 as SGHNT and CDR2 as YYREEE (reference sequence). After removal of 5 bases from V and 2 bases from J, the junction contained 10 bases not matched to a gene. Here the CDR3 DNA reads TGTGCCAGCAGTTTGAGGGACAGAAGACCTGGGGCCAACGTCCTGACTTTC. It yields the protein CASSLRDRRPGANVLTF.

The genes are TRBV14 and TRBJ2-5; the D gene is possibly TRBD2 (5 bases). Trimming stripped 6 bases from V and 11 bases from J, with 13 bases between. The CDR3 extends over 11 amino acids. Germline CDR1 SGHDN, CDR2 FVKESK. The CDR3 protein is CASRGRGEQYF. Written as DNA, the CDR3 is TGTGCCAGCAGAGGCCGGGGAGAGCAGTACTTC.

With regard to this clone: At one end, the junction sequence differs from germline, possibly due to a read error. J is TRBJ1-6 and V is TRBV7-9; TRBD1 might be the D (5 bases). CDR1 SEHNR and CDR2 FQNEAQ come from the germline V gene (reference sequence). This CDR3 contains 16 residues. The chain's CDR3 is CSSSLNAGYSDSPLHF. The CDR3 DNA sequence: TGTTCCAGCAGCTTAAACGCAGGGTACAGTGATTCACCCCTCCACTTT.

The V gene is TRBV4-3, the J gene TRBJ2-6; D remains ambiguous. This CDR3 spans 15 amino acids. V lost 0 bases and J lost 8, with 11 bases in between. Germline assignment: CDR1 LGHNA and CDR2 YSLEER. CDR3 in DNA: TGCGCCAGCAGCCAAGAGCTAGTGCTGCCCAACGTCCTGACTTTC. It yields the protein CASSQELVLPNVLTF.

Only a few counts were recorded for this clone. This chain connects TRBV19 to TRBJ2-7; 7 nucleotides agree with TRBD2. V lost 4 bases, J lost 9 bases, and 9 bases stayed unmatched. CDR1 is LNHDA and CDR2 is SQIVND in the germline V gene (reference sequence). The CDR3 loop spans 13 amino acids. CDR3 in DNA: TGTGCCAGTAGTACCCGGGACTATACGTCGCAGTACTTC. Residues: CASSTRDYTSQYF.

J is TRBJ1-1 and V is TRBV30; 8 bases match TRBD1. Germline V gene lookup returns CDR1 GTSNPN and CDR2 SVGIG (reference sequence). The CDR3 is 17 residues long. V was pared by 2 bases and J by 4 bases, with 15 bases of the junction left unmatched. CDR3 DNA sequence: TGTGCCTGGAGTAACACCGGGACAGGTGTCCTAGGCACTGAAGCTTTCTTT. It yields the protein CAWSNTGTGVLGTEAFF.

For the CDR3, the DNA is TGTGCCAGCAGCTCCATAAGGGGACAGCCCCAGCATTTT. Translation gives CASSSIRGQPQHF. The chain combines TRBV7-2 with TRBJ1-5; a weak D match, TRBD1 (5 bases). V lost 4 bases, J lost 7 bases, and 11 bases lay in between. Looked up from germline, CDR1 is SGHTA and CDR2 is FQGNSA. CDR3 size: 13 residues.

As DNA, the CDR3 is TGCAGCGTTGGGCGGGGGGCCGGGGAGCTGTTTTTT. It encodes CSVGRGAGELFF. The chain has TRBV29-1 and TRBJ2-2; TRBD2 matches 8 bases. CDR1 and CDR2 (germline): SQVTM, ANQGSEA. This CDR3 comprises 12 residues. After removal of 4 bases from V and 6 bases from J, the junction contained 1 base not matched to a gene.

The rearrangement links TRBV5-1 to TRBJ2-3; 7 bases are shared with TRBD2. In germline, CDR1 is SGHRS, CDR2 YFSETQ. The V and J ends lost 1 base and 8 bases, in that order; junction bases with no gene match: 1. CDR3 length equals 12 residues. CDR3: CASSLSGGTQYF. DNA for the CDR3: TGCGCCAGCAGCTTGTCGGGGGGTACGCAGTATTTT.

This sequence joins TRBV7-3 and TRBJ2-1; possibly TRBD2 for D (7 bases). Trimming removed 4 bases at V and 7 bases at J, with 20 bases between. The V gene's germline CDR1 is SGHTA and CDR2 FQGTGA. The CDR3 has 16 residues. The CDR3 DNA is TGTGCCAGCAGCTCCCTACGGGGGGCCAATCCAAATGAGCAGTTCTTC. Translated: CASSSLRGANPNEQFF.

A few counts support this clone. The J gene is TRBJ1-1, the V gene TRBV4-3, with 9 positions matching TRBD1. The V segment lost 4 bases and the J segment 1 base; nucleotides outside the gene matches: 4. CDR3 length: 15 residues. The V gene's germline CDR1 is LGHNA and CDR2 YSLEER. CDR3 sequence (DNA): TGCGCCAGCAGCCCCGGGACAGGGCCGAACACTGAAGCTTTCTTT. Protein product: CASSPGTGPNTEAFF.

This clone was picked up a small number of times. This specimen includes other DNA sequences encoding the same CDR3. The rearrangement joins TRBV7-3 to TRBJ1-1; no clear D gene. V dropped 5 bases and J dropped 1 base, with 8 bases sitting between them. There are 13 residues in the CDR3. CDR1 is SGHTA and CDR2 is FQGTGA in the germline V gene. CDR3 nucleotide sequence: TGTGCCAGCAGCCTGGGCGCGAACACTGAAGCTTTCTTT. This sequence encodes CASSLGANTEAFF.

The rearrangement uses TRBV29-1 and TRBJ2-4; possibly TRBD1 for D (6 bases). Germline V gene data show CDR1 as SQVTM and CDR2 as ANQGSEA. V was shortened by 6 bases and J by 0 bases, with 9 bases between the two germline ends. This CDR3 has 13 residues. The CDR3 sequence is CSVGDIAKNIQYF. As DNA, the CDR3 is TGCAGCGTCGGGGACATAGCCAAAAACATTCAGTACTTC.

The J gene is TRBJ1-6, the V gene TRBV11-2, with D unclear. CDR1 and CDR2 (germline): SGHAT, FQNNGV. This CDR3 is 12 amino acids long. Trimming removed 5 bases at V and 10 bases at J, with 9 bases between. CDR3 nucleotide sequence: TGTGCCAGCAGCCCACTGTGGTCACCCCTCCACTTT. This gives the protein CASSPLWSPLHF.